This T cell receptor beta chain is drawn from a study of shared clonotypes between healthy human individuals. J lost 1 base, V lost 7 bases, and 14 bases had no gene match. CDR1 SGHNT and CDR2 YYREEE come from the germline V gene (reference sequence). This CDR3 has 18 residues. Every contributor of samples was a Caucasian grown-up residing in Nashville, Tennessee. The table came from immunoSEQ multiplex PCR; TCRdb's copy has only in-frame clones and leaves some out. The data show 2 million to 2.5 million clones, nearly 97% seen once. This sequence joins TRBV5-4 and TRBJ2-3, with 11 bases matching TRBD2. This receptor was identified in a man aged 18 to 35 in good health. Sequencing used naive CD4+ T cells sorted from blood. Indicated subset: CD45RA+ positively selected. The CDR3 is CASQPGTSGFAGTDTQYF. CDR3 bases: TGTGCCAGCCAGCCCGGGACTAGCGGATTTGCCGGCACAGATACGCAGTATTTT.